These 13 T cell receptor beta chains share one sample of origin, sequenced in a study of blood T cell repertoires in COVID-19. Profiling relied on immunoSEQ multiplex PCR, and the TCRdb table lists in-frame clones only, not all of them. The sample has about 140,000 clones, about 87% seen once. The sample taken for sequencing was peripheral blood. All receptors come from a human donor with COVID-19, enrolled during active disease. The donor label of this sample is uncertain.

This sequence joins TRBV21-1 and TRBJ1-2. TRBV21-1 is tagged as a pseudogene. There are 13 residues in the CDR3. CDR3 bases: TGTGCCAGCAGAGGAGGGGCGAACTATGGCTACACCTTC. It encodes CASRGGANYGYTF.

The CDR3 is CASTDRGSPFSPLHF. In DNA form, the CDR3 reads TGTGCCAGCACCGACAGGGGGTCGCCTTTTTCACCCCTCCACTTT. J is TRBJ1-6 and V is TRBV11-2; 9 bases are a match to TRBD1. The trim removed 7 bases at V and 9 bases at J, leaving 10 bases unmatched. Germline loops: CDR1 SGHAT, CDR2 FQNNGV. This CDR3 has 15 amino acids.

The chain is built from TRBV5-1 and TRBJ1-2, with D perhaps TRBD1 (6 bases). This CDR3 has 16 amino acids. Trimming stripped 3 bases from V and 1 base from J, with 16 bases between. Germline V gives CDR1 SGHRS, CDR2 YFSETQ. This chain's CDR3 is CASSSQTGHFNYGYTF. CDR3 coding DNA: TGCGCCAGCAGCTCCCAGACGGGACACTTTAACTATGGCTACACCTTC.

The gene calls are TRBV19 and TRBJ1-6, with TRBD1 matching 7 bases. Germline CDR1 is LNHDA and CDR2 is SQIVND (reference sequence). The CDR3 is 14 amino acids. V was pared by 0 bases and J by 10 bases, with 3 bases of the junction left unmatched. DNA for the CDR3: TGTGCCAGTAGTATAGATCCGGACAGGTCACCCCTCCACTTT. It specifies CASSIDPDRSPLHF.

The chain couples TRBV10-1 to TRBJ1-1, with D uncertain. The CDR3 has 18 amino acids. In germline, CDR1 is WNHNN, CDR2 SYGVQD (reference sequence). V was clipped by 4 bases and J by 0 bases, with 21 bases between them. CDR3: CASSATGRGLRVNTEAFF. The CDR3 bases are TGCGCCAGCAGTGCCACGGGCCGGGGATTAAGGGTGAACACTGAAGCTTTCTTT.

In its sample, this clone was seen once. The rearrangement links TRBV29-1 to TRBJ1-3, with D unclear. Germline CDR1 and CDR2: SQVTM and ANQGSEA. This CDR3 has 12 residues. Trimming removed 5 bases at V and 0 bases at J, with 5 bases between. The CDR3 reads CSVSFSGNTIYF. DNA of the CDR3: TGCAGCGTTTCATTCTCTGGAAACACCATATATTTT.

In its sample, this clone was seen a few times. The rearrangement joins TRBV5-1 to TRBJ1-6, with D possibly being TRBD1 (6 bases). The CDR3 sequence is 14 residues long. CDR1 is SGHRS, CDR2 YFSETQ, per germline. Trimming removed 0 bases from V and 10 bases from J, with 11 bases in between. The CDR3 is CASSLEQGMSPLHF. The CDR3 coding sequence is TGCGCCAGCAGCTTGGAGCAGGGGATGTCACCCCTCCACTTT.

V usage is TRBV6-2 or TRBV6-3 and J usage is TRBJ1-2; 9 bases line up with TRBD1. Germline CDR1 is MNHEY and CDR2 is SVGEGT. V lost 2 bases and J lost 8; bases outside the gene matches: 3. The CDR3 is 13 amino acids. The CDR3 DNA is TGTGCCAGCAGTTACGACAGGGGGAGCGGCTACACCTTC. Residues: CASSYDRGSGYTF.

The V and J genes are TRBV6-5 and TRBJ1-2; 8 bases line up with TRBD1. CDR1 and CDR2 from the germline V gene are MNHEY and SVGAGI. This CDR3 spans 16 amino acids. J was trimmed by 1 base and V by 4 bases; bases with no gene match: 8. CDR3 DNA: TGTGCCAGCAGTTCCGAGAGCAGGGGGCTTAACTATGGCTACACCTTC. This encodes CASSSESRGLNYGYTF.

CDR3 protein: CASRPLAGAYNEQFF. CDR3 DNA: TGTGCCAGCAGACCACTAGCGGGGGCCTACAATGAGCAGTTCTTC. The V gene is TRBV6-5, the J gene TRBJ2-1, with TRBD2 matching over 11 bases. Unmatched junction bases numbered 3, after V lost 6 bases and J lost 2 bases. CDR3 length: 15 residues. Germline lookup yields CDR1 MNHEY and CDR2 SVGAGI.

Concerning this clone itself: In the same sample, other DNA sequences code for this CDR3. The chain uses TRBV7-9 and TRBJ1-1; TRBD1 matches at 9 bases. The trim removed 4 bases at V and 5 bases at J, leaving 5 bases unmatched. CDR3 length equals 14 residues. Germline V gene data show CDR1 as SEHNR and CDR2 as FQNEAQ (reference sequence). The CDR3 protein is CASSSQGAGTEAFF. The CDR3 DNA follows: TGTGCCAGCAGCTCACAGGGGGCAGGGACTGAAGCTTTCTTT.

This clone was detected once. This chain uses TRBV5-1 with TRBJ2-7; 10 bases line up with TRBD1. This CDR3 region has 14 residues. Germline V gene data show CDR1 as SGHRS and CDR2 as YFSETQ. V gave up 0 bases and J gave up 6 bases; unmatched junction bases: 3. This CDR3 is CASSLGTGGVEQYF. The DNA for the CDR3 is TGCGCCAGCAGCTTGGGGACAGGGGGTGTCGAGCAGTACTTC.

This clone was recorded a few times. V and J are TRBV19 and TRBJ2-7; D is perhaps TRBD2 (5 bases). Trimming shortened V by 3 bases and J by 0 bases, and 12 bases separated the two germline ends. Germline CDR1 reads LNHDA; CDR2 reads SQIVND (reference sequence). The CDR3 runs 15 residues. CDR3 in DNA: TGTGCCAGTAGTATCGGAAGCGGAGGCTCCTACGAGCAGTACTTC. It codes for CASSIGSGGSYEQYF.